Listed here are 2 T cell receptor beta chains from one sample, sequenced in a study of blood T cell repertoires in COVID-19. Repertoires were generated with immunoSEQ multiplex PCR, while TCRdb's copy carries only in-frame clones and drops some. Here the sample spans 90,000 to 120,000 clones, around 87% being singletons. The sample taken for sequencing was peripheral blood. The receptors were sampled from an elderly woman with acute or convalescent COVID-19.

The J gene is TRBJ2-1, the V gene TRBV10-3; D possibly corresponds to TRBD1 (7 bases). V was shortened by 2 bases and J by 8 bases, with 13 bases between the two germline ends. Germline V gene sequence: CDR1 ENHRY, CDR2 SYGVKD. The CDR3 has 14 amino acids. CDR3 coding DNA: TGTGCCATCAGTGAGCTAGACAGGGACTATGAGCAGTTCTTC. It translates to CAISELDRDYEQFF.

The chain links TRBV18 to TRBJ2-1; 10 bases are shared with TRBD2. The J segment lost 9 bases and the V segment lost 2 bases, leaving 16 bases of the junction unmatched. This CDR3 has 18 residues. CDR1 and CDR2 from the germline V gene are KGHSH and LQKENI. The DNA for the CDR3 is TGTGCCAGCTCACCAAGGCTAGCGGGGGATCTGCCGAGGGGTGAGCAGTTCTTC. This translates into CASSPRLAGDLPRGEQFF.